This T cell receptor beta chain was sequenced for a study of T-cell reconstitution after alpha-beta-depleted transplantation in children. This clonotype was observed at least ten times. Preparation of the TCRbeta library used unique molecular identifiers. TCRdb fed the PCR reads into MiXCR, producing one record per CDR3 protein. The data hold roughly 300,000 distinct CDR3 sequences, with approximately 10% observed a single time. V lost 4 bases to trimming and J lost 5 bases, with 14 bases between them. CDR1 is MNHEY and CDR2 is SMNVEV in the germline V gene (reference sequence). This CDR3 has 14 residues.

The source of this sequence is a human donor who donated a stem cell graft to a child with acute lymphoblastic leukemia. This sample comprised PBMCs from the stem cell graft donor, obtained from the stem cell graft. The chain carries TRBV27 and TRBJ1-2; possible D gene TRBD1, 5 bases. The CDR3 reads CASSYRSGTYGYTF. The CDR3 DNA is TGTGCCAGCAGTTACCGCTCCGGGACTTATGGCTACACCTTC.